This is a list of T cell receptor beta chains from one sample in a study of cytomegalovirus exposure and HLA in healthy donors. Assay: immunoSEQ multiplex PCR; the TCRdb copy retains only in-frame clones and omits some. The sample has 65,000 to 85,000 clones; around 66% are singletons. Sequencing was done on a sample of PBMCs. The receptor set was obtained from a man aged 55 to 70 in good health and CMV-seropositive. Both conserved end residues are part of each CDR3. A D gene is named only where the DNA matches it firmly. The size entry is marked missing in some rows and otherwise reads once, few, many or a size class.

TRBV7-9,once,TRBJ1-4,TRBD1,TGTGCCAGCAGCGCAACCCGGACAGGGGGTGAAAAACTGTTTTTT,CASSATRTGGEKLFF
TRBV6-6,.,TRBJ2-7,.,TGTGCCAGCCGCCCTACTCAGGGGCTCTCCTACGAGCAGTACTTC,CASRPTQGLSYEQYF
TRBV7-2,.,TRBJ2-5,TRBD1,TGTGCCAGCAGCGACTCACCGGGACAGGGGGGGAAGACCCAGTACTTC,CASSDSPGQGGKTQYF
TRBV9,.,TRBJ2-1,TRBD2,TGTGCCAGCAGCCCTCCCCTCCTAGCGGAAGATGAGCAGTTCTTC,CASSPPLLAEDEQFF
TRBV5-4,.,TRBJ1-1,.,TGTGCCAGCAGCTTCACAGGGCTGAACACTGAAGCTTTCTTT,CASSFTGLNTEAFF
TRBV4-1,.,TRBJ1-5,.,TGCGCCAGCAGTCAGACAGAGTTCAATCAGCCCCAGCATTTT,CASSQTEFNQPQHF
TRBV14,once,TRBJ2-2,TRBD2,TGTGCCAGCAGCCTCTCTTGGACTAGCGGTAACACCGGGGAGCTGTTTTTT,CASSLSWTSGNTGELFF
TRBV5-1,.,TRBJ2-2,.,TGCGCCAGCAGCTCTACTGGACTGAACACCGGGGAGCTGTTTTTT,CASSSTGLNTGELFF
TRBV6-1,.,TRBJ2-7,.,TGTGCCAGCAGTGATCGGATGGAGGCCTACGAGCAGTACTTC,CASSDRMEAYEQYF
TRBV10-3,few,TRBJ2-7,TRBD1,TGTGCCATCAGTGAGATCCCGGGACAGGGGTTGGACGAGCAGTACTTC,CAISEIPGQGLDEQYF
TRBV7-9,.,TRBJ2-6,.,TGTGCCAGCAGCTTAGCGTTACAGAGCTCTGGGGCCAACGTCCTGACTTTC,CASSLALQSSGANVLTF
TRBV10-3,.,TRBJ2-7,.,TGTGCCATCAGTGACCAGGGCTCCTACGAGCAGTACTTC,CAISDQGSYEQYF
TRBV27,.,TRBJ1-2,TRBD1,TGTGCCAGTGGGACAGGGGACTATGGCTACACCTTC,CASGTGDYGYTF
TRBV5-4,.,TRBJ1-2,.,TGTGCCAGCAGCCCGAGTGGGGGGATGGTCTATGGCTACACCTTC,CASSPSGGMVYGYTF
TRBV2,.,TRBJ2-5,TRBD2,TGTGCCAGCAGTGGGGCGGGAGGTGTAGAGACCCAGTACTTC,CASSGAGGVETQYF
TRBV5-1,.,TRBJ2-2,.,TGCGCCAGCAGCCCCCGGGACACGTACACCGGGGAGCTGTTTTTT,CASSPRDTYTGELFF
TRBV7-2,.,TRBJ2-5,TRBD1,TGTGCCAGCAGGAAGGGGGCCGGGGAGACCCAGTACTTC,CASRKGAGETQYF
TRBV27,.,TRBJ1-5,.,TGTGCCAGCAGTTTTACCCCAGGGAGCAATCAGCCCCAGCATTTT,CASSFTPGSNQPQHF
TRBV6-1,.,TRBJ2-7,.,TGTGCCAGCAGTAACAGGGTCGGCTCCTACGAGCAGTACTTC,CASSNRVGSYEQYF
TRBV21-1,.,TRBJ2-1,.,TGTGCCAGCAGCCCTCCGGGAGCGGGAGCGTACAATGAGCAGTTCTTC,CASSPPGAGAYNEQFF
TRBV28,once,TRBJ2-2,TRBD2,TGTGCCAGCAGTTCACGGGGGAGGGGAAGCACCGGGGAGCTGTTTTTT,CASSSRGRGSTGELFF
TRBV11-3,.,TRBJ2-1,TRBD2,TGTGCCAGCAGCTCGGGGGGTAGCGGGCCCCACAATGAGCAGTTCTTC,CASSSGGSGPHNEQFF
TRBV2,.,TRBJ2-1,TRBD2,TGTGCCAGCAGCCTGACTAGCGGGAGATTTGACAATGAGCAGTTCTTC,CASSLTSGRFDNEQFF
TRBV7-8,.,TRBJ2-7,TRBD1,TGTGCCAGCAGCTTAGGGACAGGGGACGAGCAGTACTTC,CASSLGTGDEQYF
TRBV7-9,once,TRBJ1-1,.,TGTGCCAGCAGCTTGTTTGGGGGGGAAAGCACTGAAGCTTTCTTT,CASSLFGGESTEAFF
TRBV29-1,.,TRBJ1-2,.,TGCAGCGTTGTTGGGGGCTTAACTAACTATGGCTACACCTTC,CSVVGGLTNYGYTF
TRBV29-1,.,TRBJ2-1,TRBD2,TGCAGCGCCGTTAGCGGGACCTTTTACAATGAGCAGTTCTTC,CSAVSGTFYNEQFF
TRBV30,.,TRBJ1-2,.,TGTGCCTGGAGTGTAATAGTCCCTGGCTACACCTTC,CAWSVIVPGYTF
TRBV27,.,TRBJ2-6,.,TGTGCCAGCAGTTTTGGACTGATTGGGGCTGGGGCCAACGTCCTGACTTTC,CASSFGLIGAGANVLTF